Below, 7 T cell receptor beta chains from the same sample are listed, as sequenced in a study of CD4+ T cells in melanoma. The table came from immunoSEQ multiplex PCR; TCRdb's copy has only in-frame clones and leaves some out. The data contain about 10,000 clones, about 73% of them seen just once; the ten biggest clones take up approximately 25%. Sequencing was performed on tumor tissue. The receptors derive from a human donor with melanoma.

The chain recombines TRBV30 with TRBJ1-3; D may be TRBD1 (6 bases). CDR1 and CDR2 from the germline V gene are GTSNPN and SVGIG (reference sequence). Deletions cut 4 bases from V and 4 bases from J, with 11 bases between. CDR3 length equals 13 residues. The CDR3 here is CAWTTGPGNTIYF. The CDR3 DNA sequence: TGTGCCTGGACAACAGGGCCCGGAAACACCATATATTTT.

The chain joins TRBV9 to TRBJ2-3; D is undetermined. V was trimmed by 4 bases and J by 0 bases, leaving 12 bases between them. The CDR3 contains 15 residues. The V gene's germline CDR1 is SGDLS and CDR2 YYNGEE. CDR3 loop: CASSRGGTSTDTQYF. CDR3 coding DNA: TGTGCCAGCAGCCGTGGTGGCACTAGCACAGATACGCAGTATTTT.

The chain links TRBV12-5 to TRBJ2-3; D possibly corresponds to TRBD2 (5 bases). This CDR3 has 17 amino acids. The germline gives CDR1 LGHNT, CDR2 FRNRAP. Trimming left V 0 bases short and J 4 bases short, with 17 bases between. The CDR3 sequence: CASGLVRTASGSDTQYF. The CDR3 region has the DNA TGTGCTAGTGGTTTGGTACGGACGGCGAGCGGTTCAGATACGCAGTATTTT.

This clone occurred a few times. The rearrangement links TRBV7-3 to TRBJ1-6; 7 bases are a match to TRBD1. The CDR3 consists of 14 residues. Germline values: CDR1 SGHTA, CDR2 FQGTGA. J was trimmed by 7 bases and V by 2 bases; bases with no gene match: 2. CDR3 DNA: TGTGCCAGCAGCTTAGGGGACAGCAATTCACCCCTCCACTTT. Its translation is CASSLGDSNSPLHF.

This chain links TRBV11-2 with TRBJ2-7; TRBD1 matches at 8 bases. Germline-derived CDR1 and CDR2 are SGHAT and FQNNGV. The V segment lost 1 base and the J segment 3 bases; nucleotides outside the gene matches: 5. CDR3 length: 15 amino acids. As DNA, the CDR3 is TGTGCCAGCAGCTTAGGACAGGGGTTTCGCTACGAGCAGTACTTC. Amino acid sequence: CASSLGQGFRYEQYF. Combining the CDR3 with reference TRBV11-2 and TRBJ2-7 gives the whole variable domain EAGVAQSPRYKIIEKRQSVAFWCNPISGHATLYWYQQILGQGPKLLIQFQNNGVVDDSQLPKDRFSAERLKGVDSTLKIQPAKLEDSAVYLCASSLGQGFRYEQYFGPGTRLTVT.

This clone showed up just a few times. The chain uses TRBV18 and TRBJ2-2; TRBD1 is a possible D gene (7 bases). V dropped 3 bases and J dropped 5 bases, with 13 bases sitting between them. The CDR3 is 15 residues long. Germline assignment: CDR1 KGHSH and CDR2 LQKENI. CDR3 nucleotide sequence: TGTGCCAGCTCACCCCGTGCAGGGGGGACCGGGGAGCTGTTTTTT. This gives the protein CASSPRAGGTGELFF.

The V and J genes are TRBV2 and TRBJ2-3, with D hard to call. Trimming pared 1 base from V and 0 bases from J, leaving 11 bases between. In germline, CDR1 is SNHLY, CDR2 FYNNEI. This CDR3 comprises 16 residues. This CDR3 reads CASSEDVSPSTDTQYF. CDR3 in DNA: TGTGCCAGCAGTGAAGATGTCAGCCCGAGCACAGATACGCAGTATTTT.